These T cell receptor beta chains were read from a single sample in a study of blood T cell repertoires in COVID-19. The data were produced by immunoSEQ multiplex PCR, yet TCRdb's version contains in-frame clones alone and is incomplete. The sample holds fewer than 200,000 clones, about nine tenths seen once. Sequencing input: peripheral blood. The source of these receptors is a middle-aged man with acute or convalescent COVID-19. Each CDR3 is given with its conserved first and last residue. The order of the fields is V gene, D gene, clone size, J gene, CDR3 length, CDR3 DNA, CDR3 protein. D genes are given only for firm matches. For some rows the clone size is stated as once, few or many, or as a class when expanded; others skip it.

>TRBV19|NA|NA|TRBJ1-6|17
TGTGCCAGTAGTATATCCCATATGAGAGGGCTGAATTCACCCCTCCACTTT
CASSISHMRGLNSPLHF
>TRBV2|TRBD1|NA|TRBJ1-4|14
TGTGCCAGCAGGGGGGACAGGGTCGGTGAAAAACTGTTTTTT
CASRGDRVGEKLFF
>TRBV11-2|NA|many|TRBJ2-1|14
TGTGCCAGCAGCTTCGCCAGGGATTACAATGAGCAGTTCTTC
CASSFARDYNEQFF
>TRBV27|NA|NA|TRBJ2-7|13
TGTGCCAGCAGTCCCGGGGGGCCCTACGAGCAGTACTTC
CASSPGGPYEQYF
>TRBV6-5|NA|NA|TRBJ1-2|15
TGTGCCAGCAGTTACTATACAGGGCAACTCTATGGCTACACCTTC
CASSYYTGQLYGYTF
>TRBV7-2|TRBD2|NA|TRBJ2-3|16
TGTGCCAGCAGCCGTTTTATAGCGGGGGGGACAGATACGCAGTATTTT
CASSRFIAGGTDTQYF
>TRBV19|NA|few|TRBJ2-7|14
TGTGCCACAAGCCTTAGTAGCGGACTATACGAGCAGTACTTC
CATSLSSGLYEQYF
>TRBV30|TRBD1|NA|TRBJ2-5|14
TGTGCCTGGAGTGTTGTGACAGGGAAAGAGACCCAGTACTTC
CAWSVVTGKETQYF
>TRBV24-1|TRBD2|few|TRBJ2-1|14
TGTGCCACCAGTGATTCCGGGACTAGCAATGAGCAGTTCTTC
CATSDSGTSNEQFF
>TRBV6-2/TRBV6-3|NA|NA|TRBJ1-6|13
TGTGCCAGCAGTGCCCCGGGTAATTCACCCCTCCACTTT
CASSAPGNSPLHF
>TRBV11-2|NA|NA|TRBJ1-2|11
TGTGCCAGCAGTTTTCGGGGGGGCTACACCTTC
CASSFRGGYTF
>TRBV7-9|TRBD1|NA|TRBJ2-7|15
TGTGCCAGCACCGACATTGGGACAGCAGACCACGAGCAGTACTTC
CASTDIGTADHEQYF
>TRBV7-2|TRBD2|once|TRBJ2-5|18
TGTGCCAGCAGCTTAGCGACGACTAGCGGGGGGGCCGGGAAGACCCAGTACTTC
CASSLATTSGGAGKTQYF
>TRBV12-3/TRBV12-4|NA|NA|TRBJ1-5|13
TGTGCCAGCAGCCCGACAGGAAATCAGCCCCAGCATTTT
CASSPTGNQPQHF
>TRBV9|TRBD2|NA|TRBJ2-2|17
TGTGCCAGCACCCGGACTAGCGGGGGGGCCGGGACCGGGGAGCTGTTTTTT
CASTRTSGGAGTGELFF
>TRBV6-2/TRBV6-3|TRBD2|NA|TRBJ2-3|15
TGTGCCAGCAGTTTGCCGAGCGGGGGTCCAGATACGCAGTATTTT
CASSLPSGGPDTQYF
>TRBV27|TRBD2|NA|TRBJ2-2|20
TGTGCCAGCAGTCAAAACCCGCCGGGACTAGCGGGAGGGCCTACCGGGGAGCTGTTTTTT
CASSQNPPGLAGGPTGELFF
>TRBV27|NA|NA|TRBJ1-5|12
TGTGCCAGCAGAACTACGAACCAGCCCCAGCATTTT
CASRTTNQPQHF
>TRBV4-2|TRBD1|NA|TRBJ1-4|14
TGTGCCAGCAGCCAGTTACAGGGGAATGAAAAACTGTTTTTT
CASSQLQGNEKLFF
>TRBV6-1|NA|NA|TRBJ1-6|17
TGTGCCAGCAGTGTGCCCGGGGGGAGCTCCTATAATTCACCCCTCCACTTT
CASSVPGGSSYNSPLHF
>TRBV5-4|NA|NA|TRBJ1-4|13
TGTGCCAGCAGCTTACAGGGAGAAGAAAAACTGTTTTTT
CASSLQGEEKLFF
>TRBV15|NA|NA|TRBJ2-7|14
TGTGCCACCAGGGTGGGCGGGACGTCCTACGAGCAGTACTTC
CATRVGGTSYEQYF
>TRBV6-1|NA|NA|TRBJ2-2|14
TGTGCCAGCAGTGAGTACATTGCAGCCGGGGAGCTGTTTTTT
CASSEYIAAGELFF
>TRBV11-2|TRBD1|NA|TRBJ2-7|18
TGTGCCAGCAGCCTTGGGCTGCACTCGGGACAGGCAGAGTACGAGCAGTACTTC
CASSLGLHSGQAEYEQYF
>TRBV18|TRBD2|NA|TRBJ2-7|19
TGTGCCAGCTCACCACTCGGACTAGCGGGAGGAATTGGAACCTACGAGCAGTACTTC
CASSPLGLAGGIGTYEQYF
>TRBV7-2|NA|NA|TRBJ1-5|15
TGTGCCAGCAGCTTAAGGTGGGGGCGCGATCAGCCCCAGCATTTT
CASSLRWGRDQPQHF
>TRBV9|NA|NA|TRBJ1-5|15
TGTGCCAGCAGCAGGGGCGGGGGAGTGAATCAGCCCCAGCATTTT
CASSRGGGVNQPQHF
>TRBV10-3|TRBD2|NA|TRBJ2-2|16
TGTGCCATCAGTGAGAGGCTAGCGGGTAGCACCGGGGAGCTGTTTTTT
CAISERLAGSTGELFF
>TRBV9|NA|NA|TRBJ2-5|15
TGTGCCAGCAGCGTAGATAGCGGAGTACAAGAGACCCAGTACTTC
CASSVDSGVQETQYF
>TRBV6-6|TRBD2|NA|TRBJ2-1|15
TGTGCCAGCAGTTTTCGGGGACTATCAAACAATGAGCAGTTCTTC
CASSFRGLSNNEQFF
>TRBV6-5|NA|once|TRBJ2-2|14
TGTGCCAGCAGTCACAGGCCGGGTGCCGGGGAGCTGTTTTTT
CASSHRPGAGELFF
>TRBV5-1|NA|NA|TRBJ1-2|12
TGCGCCAGCAGCGGGGGGAACTATGGCTACACCTTC
CASSGGNYGYTF
>TRBV15|TRBD1|NA|TRBJ2-2|15
TGTGCCACCAGCAGACAGGGGGCGTACACCGGGGAGCTGTTTTTT
CATSRQGAYTGELFF
>TRBV28|NA|once|TRBJ1-4|16
TGTGCCAGCAGTTTAATAGTCGCGATGGAGGGTGAAAAACTGTTTTTT
CASSLIVAMEGEKLFF
>TRBV4-2|NA|NA|TRBJ2-1|17
TGTGCCAGCAGCCAAAATATCGGGGGTACCTCCTACAATGAGCAGTTCTTC
CASSQNIGGTSYNEQFF
>TRBV19|NA|NA|TRBJ2-6|12
TGTGCCAGTAGTTCGGGGGCCAACGTCCTGACTTTC
CASSSGANVLTF
>TRBV3-1/TRBV3-2|TRBD2|NA|TRBJ2-5|16
TGTGCCAGCAGCTCAAGACTAGCGGGGTATCAAGAGACCCAGTACTTC
CASSSRLAGYQETQYF
>TRBV19|TRBD2|NA|TRBJ2-3|17
TGTGCCAGTAGTATAGCCCCTAGCGGGAGCCTCACAGATACGCAGTATTTT
CASSIAPSGSLTDTQYF
>TRBV27|TRBD2|NA|TRBJ2-1|14
TGTGCCAGCAGTTTAGCCAGACTAGCGACTGAGCAGTTCTTC
CASSLARLATEQFF
>TRBV28|TRBD2|once|TRBJ2-5|13
TGTGCCAGCAGGGGACTAGCTCAAGAGACCCAGTACTTC
CASRGLAQETQYF
>TRBV7-2|TRBD2|NA|TRBJ2-3|16
TGTGCCAGCAGCTTCCCCCCAGCGGCGGGGGCAGATACGCAGTATTTT
CASSFPPAAGADTQYF
>TRBV20-1|NA|NA|TRBJ2-7|15
TGCAGTGCTAGTAGGGGTCTGGTCAGGGTCTACGAGCAGTACTTC
CSASRGLVRVYEQYF